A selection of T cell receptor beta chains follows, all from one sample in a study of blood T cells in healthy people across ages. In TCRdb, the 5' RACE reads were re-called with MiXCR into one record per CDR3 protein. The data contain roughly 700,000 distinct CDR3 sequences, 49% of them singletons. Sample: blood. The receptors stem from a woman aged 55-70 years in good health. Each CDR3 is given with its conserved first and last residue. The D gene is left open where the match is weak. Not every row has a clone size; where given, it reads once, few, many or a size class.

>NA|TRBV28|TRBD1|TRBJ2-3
CASIPPAGQVSTDTQYF
TGTGCCAGCATTCCCCCGGCGGGACAGGTCAGCACAGATACGCAGTATTTT
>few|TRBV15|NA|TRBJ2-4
CATSRDSGRNIQYF
TGTGCCACCAGCAGAGATTCTGGGCGGAACATTCAGTACTTC
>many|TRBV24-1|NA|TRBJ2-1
CATSRGNEQFF
TGTGCCACCAGCCGTGGCAATGAGCAGTTCTTC
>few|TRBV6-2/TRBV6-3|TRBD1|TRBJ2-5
CASGSGQYFETQYF
TGTGCCAGCGGTTCGGGACAGTATTTTGAGACCCAGTACTTC
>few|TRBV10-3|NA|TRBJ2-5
CATSGPQETQYF
TGTGCCACCTCGGGACCCCAAGAGACCCAGTACTTC
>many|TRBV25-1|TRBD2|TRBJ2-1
CASSHTSGGSYNEQFF
TGTGCCAGCAGCCATACTAGCGGGGGGTCTTACAATGAGCAGTTCTTC
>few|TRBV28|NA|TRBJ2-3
CASSLSASGRRDTQYF
TGTGCCAGCAGTTTATCGGCCTCCGGCCGCCGAGATACGCAGTATTTT
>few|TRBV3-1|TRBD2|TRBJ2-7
CASSQISGTYNEQYF
TGTGCCAGCAGCCAAATAAGCGGGACCTACAATGAGCAGTACTTC
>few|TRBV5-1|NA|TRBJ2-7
CASSLTQTEQYF
TGCGCCAGCAGCTTGACGCAGACCGAGCAGTACTTC
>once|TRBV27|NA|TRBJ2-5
CATRGEGAGQETQYF
TGTGCCACACGAGGGGAGGGGGCTGGCCAAGAGACCCAGTACTTC
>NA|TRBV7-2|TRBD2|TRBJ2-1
CASSLPNLAGAFEQFF
TGTGCCAGCAGCTTACCGAACCTAGCGGGAGCTTTTGAGCAGTTCTTC
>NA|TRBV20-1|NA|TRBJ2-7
CSARDVSLGAAYEQYF
TGCAGTGCTAGAGATGTGAGTCTAGGCGCCGCCTACGAGCAGTACTTC
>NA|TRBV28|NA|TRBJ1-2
CASSRQTIYGYTF
TGTGCCAGCAGCCGACAGACAATTTATGGCTACACCTTC
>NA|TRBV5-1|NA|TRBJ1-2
CASSETLYGYTF
TGCGCCAGCAGCGAGACACTCTATGGCTACACCTTC
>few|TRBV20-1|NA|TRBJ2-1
CSAEDLTNEQFF
TGCAGTGCCGAGGACTTGACCAATGAGCAGTTCTTC
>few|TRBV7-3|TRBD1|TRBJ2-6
CASSRFTGGGVGANVLTF
TGTGCCAGCAGCAGGTTTACAGGGGGCGGCGTTGGGGCCAACGTCCTGACTTTC
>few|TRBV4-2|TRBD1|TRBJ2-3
CASSQGRAGTASTDTQYF
TGTGCCAGCAGCCAAGGACGGGCCGGGACAGCGAGCACAGATACGCAGTATTTT
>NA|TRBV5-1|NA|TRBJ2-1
CASSLEVYNEQFF
TGCGCCAGCAGCTTGGAGGTCTACAATGAGCAGTTCTTC
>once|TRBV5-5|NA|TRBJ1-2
CASSLYDSLNYGYTF
TGTGCCAGCAGCTTATATGACAGCCTCAACTATGGCTACACCTTC
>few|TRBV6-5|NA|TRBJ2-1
CASSPVGYRDQFF
TGTGCCAGCAGTCCGGTGGGTTACAGGGACCAGTTCTTC
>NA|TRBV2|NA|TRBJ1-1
CASNPRRTNTEAFF
TGTGCCAGCAACCCTCGGAGGACGAACACTGAAGCTTTCTTT
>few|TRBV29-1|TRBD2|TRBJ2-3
CSVSVGGRAGDTQYF
TGCAGCGTTTCGGTAGGCGGGAGGGCAGGAGATACGCAGTATTTT
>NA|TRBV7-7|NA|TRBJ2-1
CASSKFFGTNEQFF
TGTGCCAGCAGCAAATTTTTTGGGACAAATGAGCAGTTCTTC
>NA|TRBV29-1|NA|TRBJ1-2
CSVDRGRWDYGYTF
TGCAGCGTTGATCGAGGGAGATGGGACTATGGCTACACCTTC
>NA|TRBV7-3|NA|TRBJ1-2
CASSLTAGVNYGYTF
TGTGCCAGCAGCTTAACGGCCGGAGTTAACTATGGCTACACCTTC
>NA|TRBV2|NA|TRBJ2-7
CASIQREGGQAEQYF
TGTGCCAGCATCCAGAGAGAGGGGGGACAAGCTGAGCAGTACTTC
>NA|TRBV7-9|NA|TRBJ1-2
CASSLGPWGGYTF
TGTGCCAGCAGCTTAGGGCCCTGGGGTGGCTACACCTTC
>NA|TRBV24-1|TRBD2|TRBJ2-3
CATSESTSGRVTDTQYF
TGTGCCACCAGTGAGTCGACTAGCGGGAGGGTCACAGATACGCAGTATTTT
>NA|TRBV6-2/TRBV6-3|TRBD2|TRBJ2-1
CASSSPTSGETQFF
TGTGCCAGCAGTTCCCCGACTAGCGGAGAGACCCAGTTCTTC
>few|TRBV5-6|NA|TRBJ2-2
CASSEGRKSNTGELFF
TGTGCCAGCAGCGAGGGACGGAAGTCGAACACCGGGGAGCTGTTTTTT
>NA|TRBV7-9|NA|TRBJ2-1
CASSLVVPISEFF
TGTGCCAGCAGCTTAGTGGTTCCTATCTCGGAGTTCTTC
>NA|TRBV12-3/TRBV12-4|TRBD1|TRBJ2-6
CASSLGAGGSVGANVLTF
TGTGCCAGCAGTTTAGGCGCAGGGGGCTCTGTTGGGGCCAACGTCCTGACTTTC
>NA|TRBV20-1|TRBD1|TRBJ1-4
CSARDPGQGNEKLFF
TGCAGTGCTAGAGACCCCGGACAGGGCAATGAAAAACTGTTTTTT
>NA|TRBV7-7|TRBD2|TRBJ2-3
CASSKSSGRVDTQYF
TGTGCTAGCAGCAAGTCTAGCGGGAGGGTAGATACGCAGTATTTT
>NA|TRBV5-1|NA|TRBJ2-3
CASSLVPRSTDTQYF
TGCGCCAGCAGCTTGGTTCCGAGAAGCACAGATACGCAGTATTTT